This T cell receptor (beta chain) was captured by sequencing in a study of vaccination and CD4 T cells after COVID-19. The Oncomine TCR Beta short-read assay was applied to DNA of cultured CD4+ T cells. Each CDR3 protein is one row after TCRdb ran MiXCR on the PCR reads. The table includes about 19,000 distinct CDR3 sequences, around 48% detected once. This clonotype was counted between two and nine times. Its antigen remains unidentified. Treatment in this sample: approximately 10-day PBMC culture with coronavirus spike peptide pools or control peptides (ViraFEST assay). The V and J ends lost 10 bases and 5 bases respectively, with 13 bases between them. CDR1 and CDR2 (germline): MNHNS, SASEGT. This CDR3 comprises 12 residues.

This receptor was identified in a human donor who had recovered from COVID-19. The chain recombines TRBV6-1 with TRBJ2-3; TRBD2 is a possible D gene (6 bases). The sequenced material came from CD4+ T cells from blood, cultured in vitro. CDR3 residues: CATRLVGDTQYF. DNA for the CDR3: TGTGCCACCAGACTAGTCGGAGATACGCAGTATTTT.